This section outlines one TCR beta chain sequence together with its context. Its antigen is currently unknown. The CDR3 sequence is 13 residues long. Trimming took 1 base from V and 8 from J, leaving 6 bases between them. The germline CDR1 and CDR2 sequences are SGHAT and FQNNGV. This sample was taken from a study of cytomegalovirus exposure and HLA in healthy donors. Study-level background: Genetic ancestry analysis placed more than 80% of the roughly 400 donors that were genotyped in the Caucasian-associated cluster. Study observations and caveats: Association of under 20,000 TCR beta sequences with HLA alleles was found at 0.05 false discovery rate in a later analysis. For presence/absence analyses, sequencing depth was assumed to be roughly uniform across donors.

Primers: 60 Vbeta forward and 13 Jbeta reverse. Profiled with immunoSEQ multiplex PCR; TCRdb holds only in-frame clones, not every one. The data show roughly 140,000 clones, about 80% seen once. This chain links TRBV11-2 with TRBJ1-6, with D unclear. This sequence originates from a man aged 30 to 45 in good health and CMV-seronegative. The sample consisted of PBMCs. The CDR3 protein is CASSLGGDSPLHF. CDR3 nucleotides: TGTGCCAGCAGCTTAGGCGGAGATTCACCCCTCCACTTT.